This T cell receptor beta chain was observed in a study of T cell changes during pregnancy in multiple sclerosis. The data were produced by immunoSEQ multiplex PCR, yet TCRdb's version contains in-frame clones alone and is incomplete. The table has more than 95,000 clones, roughly 92% seen once. This clone has a single count. The sequence was obtained from a female donor with multiple sclerosis, enrolled in a pregnancy study. This sample comprised peripheral blood, obtained after pregnancy.

The CDR3 region is CASSYEAGGPREQFF. CDR3 sequence (DNA): TGTGCCAGCAGTTACGAGGCGGGAGGGCCTAGAGAGCAGTTCTTC. V gene TRBV6-5 combines with J gene TRBJ2-1, with 9 bases lining up with TRBD2. J lost 10 bases, V lost 2 bases, and 9 bases had no gene match. The germline V gene has CDR1 MNHEY and CDR2 SVGAGI. This CDR3 is 15 amino acids long.